This TCR beta chain was sequenced in a study of T cells in Graves' hyperthyroidism and ophthalmopathy. Background on the study: Peripheral blood was obtained at initial diagnosis, preceding any treatment. The study, taken as a whole, reports: Model-based prediction identified ophthalmopathy a median approximately 6 months prior to its onset.

The source material, RNA transcripts, was used to amplify TCR beta CDR3 regions. First-round RT-PCR with HTBI primers amplified the TCR CDR3 region. TCRdb itself ran the multiplex PCR reads through MiXCR, one entry per CDR3 protein. Among some 320,000 distinct CDR3 sequences, roughly 13% were seen once, and the ten largest hold approximately 35%. Diagnosing involved the use of clinical symptoms, serum thyroxine and TRAb, thyroid ultrasound and orbital computed tomography. The CDR3 is 16 amino acids. CDR1 and CDR2 from the germline V gene are MNHNS and SASEGT. V was cut by 6 bases and J by 7 bases, with 24 bases left in between. This clonotype was detected many times. What it binds is not known.

The sequence came from a woman in her thirties or forties with Graves' ophthalmopathy. This chain uses TRBV6-1 with TRBJ1-2; possibly TRBD1 for D (6 bases). What was sequenced was blood. The CDR3 nucleotides read TGTGCCAGCAGCGTCGGGGGGGCGCCCAAAGGGGGTGGCTACACCTTC. Amino acid sequence: CASSVGGAPKGGGYTF.